Listed below are T cell receptor beta chains from one sample, sequenced in a study of vaccination and CD4 T cells after COVID-19. For these receptors, no antigen is known. TCRdb re-derived calls from the PCR reads in MiXCR, one entry per CDR3 protein. This table has roughly 3,200 distinct CDR3 sequences, roughly 80% appearing once. Material for sequencing was CD4+ T cells from blood, cultured in vitro. The receptor source for this set is a human donor who had recovered from COVID-19. Both conserved end residues are part of each CDR3. The order of the fields is clone size, V gene, CDR3 length, J gene, CDR3 protein. Rows give clone size only sometimes, using once, few, many, or a class for an expanded clone.

NA	TRBV20-1	14	TRBJ1-1	CSAKGQGMNTEAFF
few	TRBV24-1	14	TRBJ2-7	CATSETGETYEQYF
large	TRBV7-8	18	TRBJ2-7	CASSLGSGVEHFSYEQYF
NA	TRBV7-2	16	TRBJ1-6	CASSLALGVDNSPLHF
NA	TRBV7-3	14	TRBJ2-1	CASSLGAAYNEQFF
once	TRBV7-6	15	TRBJ1-1	CASSLTRWGAEEAFF
NA	TRBV6-1	16	TRBJ1-2	CASRRDTGTSLGGYTF
few	TRBV7-8	12	TRBJ1-2	CASSHPLSGYTF
once	TRBV20-1	16	TRBJ2-7	CSARGLAGGHSYEQYF
NA	TRBV15	15	TRBJ1-5	CATSKGPGPNQPQHF
NA	TRBV12-3/TRBV12-4	12	TRBJ1-1	CASSSQGAEAFF
large	TRBV20-1	11	TRBJ1-2	CSAQRTYGYTF
NA	TRBV5-1	14	TRBJ2-3	CASSPSGGTDTQYF
NA	TRBV6-1	13	TRBJ1-2	CASRRQGASGNTF
NA	TRBV20-1	16	TRBJ2-7	CSAPGQGANSPYEQYF
few	TRBV5-1	15	TRBJ1-2	CASSLTTTGGYGYTF
NA	TRBV7-2	14	TRBJ1-1	CASSFPGAYTEAFF
NA	TRBV7-2	12	TRBJ2-7	CASSLSSYEQYF
large	TRBV5-4	18	TRBJ1-2	CASSPGTGHIRSHYGYTF